This TCR beta chain was sequenced for a study of T cell repertoires in cytomegalovirus infection. Study information: It was recently identified HLA-C-restricted and well-studied HLA-B-restricted CMV epitopes that the study used. Signatures in public TCR beta sequences pointed to both CMV infection and matching HLA type. The study's findings and limits: Cumulative frequency of public TCR beta families picked out carriers of CMV plus the relevant HLA. The study found HLA-C-restricted CMV-specific TCR beta clonotypes dominating the ex vivo response.

In TCRdb, the reads were re-called with MiXCR into one record per CDR3 protein. There are about 570,000 distinct CDR3 sequences in the sample; 40% occur only once, and 48% lies in the top ten. The germline V and J ends were trimmed by 5 bases and 6 bases, with 13 bases remaining between them. The CDR3 spans 13 residues. The germline V gene has CDR1 SNHLY and CDR2 FYNNEI. As regards this clonotype: Its antigen is not identified.

This clonotype originated in a human donor in good health (CMV status not recorded). Some clones in this sample may be carry-over from other donors' samples. The chain recombines TRBV2 with TRBJ1-1; D is unclear. Sequencing was performed on cultured PBMCs, taken from culture after CMV antigen stimulation. The CDR3 nucleotides are TGTGCCAGCAGTCGCACTTTACAACCTGAAGCTTTCTTT. This translates into CASSRTLQPEAFF.